The subject of this entry is one T cell receptor (beta chain). Splitting of CD4+ cells produced CD45RA+ naive and CD45RA-negative memory subsets. As originally analysed: Sequence data from immunoSEQ were junction-only and lacked quality scores; consequently, filtering differed. Only in-frame clones appear in the TCRdb table, and some are missing; sequencing was by immunoSEQ multiplex PCR. V and J calls and clone size are those listed in that table; D and trimming were worked out from the DNA. The sample includes around 350,000 clones, around 70% of them seen just once. This sample is drawn from a study of shared clonotypes between healthy human individuals. Germline V gives CDR1 SGHKS, CDR2 YYEKEE (reference sequence). V was pared by 3 bases and J by 2 bases, with 14 bases between. The CDR3 runs 15 residues.

This clonotype was sampled from a man aged 30 to 45 in good health. Material for sequencing was memory CD4+ T cells sorted from blood. Subset defined: CD45RA-negative fraction. The J gene is TRBJ2-5, the V gene TRBV5-5; the D gene is possibly TRBD2 (6 bases). CDR3 coding DNA: TGTGCCAGCAGCTCCCTTGGGGGGAGACAAGAGACCCAGTACTTC. It encodes CASSSLGGRQETQYF.